This is a list of T cell receptor beta chains from one sample in a study of T cells in Graves' hyperthyroidism and ophthalmopathy. MiXCR, applied by TCRdb to the multiplex PCR reads, yields one record per CDR3 protein. The sample contains roughly 560,000 distinct CDR3 sequences, roughly 15% of which appear only once. Sequenced material: blood. The source of these receptors is a woman aged 40 to 50 with Graves' ophthalmopathy. The CDR3 runs from the conserved cysteine through the conserved F or W. The D gene is left open where the match is weak. Size values are once, few and many counts, or a class for expanded clones, and some rows have none.

clone_size: .
j_call: TRBJ2-5
d_call: TRBD2
v_call: TRBV28
cdr3_aa: CASSLPALAGGEWETQYF
cdr3_nt: TGTGCCAGCAGTTTGCCTGCCCTGGCGGGAGGGGAGTGGGAGACCCAGTACTTC

clone_size: many
j_call: TRBJ2-7
d_call: .
v_call: TRBV6-2/TRBV6-3
cdr3_aa: CASRGILTVFSEQYF
cdr3_nt: TGTGCCAGCAGGGGAATACTGACAGTTTTTAGCGAGCAGTACTTC

clone_size: few
j_call: TRBJ2-5
d_call: TRBD2
v_call: TRBV11-2
cdr3_aa: CASSLLAGGKRTQYF
cdr3_nt: TGTGCCAGCAGCTTACTAGCGGGAGGGAAGAGGACCCAGTACTTC

clone_size: .
j_call: TRBJ2-7
d_call: .
v_call: TRBV28
cdr3_aa: CASFRGTYEQYF
cdr3_nt: TGTGCCAGCTTCCGGGGAACCTACGAGCAGTACTTC

clone_size: many
j_call: TRBJ2-7
d_call: .
v_call: TRBV10-3
cdr3_aa: CAISESIREPSYEQYF
cdr3_nt: TGTGCCATCAGTGAGTCGATTCGAGAACCCTCCTACGAGCAGTACTTC

clone_size: many
j_call: TRBJ2-5
d_call: .
v_call: TRBV3-1
cdr3_aa: CASSPLGVEGETQYF
cdr3_nt: TGTGCCAGCAGCCCCCTCGGGGTAGAGGGGGAGACCCAGTACTTC

clone_size: few
j_call: TRBJ2-7
d_call: .
v_call: TRBV6-1
cdr3_aa: CASTPGGATPYEQYF
cdr3_nt: TGTGCCAGCACCCCCGGGGGAGCGACCCCCTACGAGCAGTACTTC

clone_size: many
j_call: TRBJ1-2
d_call: TRBD1
v_call: TRBV12-3/TRBV12-4
cdr3_aa: CASSTGQIANYGYTF
cdr3_nt: TGTGCCAGCAGCACGGGACAGATAGCTAACTATGGCTACACCTTC

clone_size: .
j_call: TRBJ1-5
d_call: .
v_call: TRBV10-3
cdr3_aa: CAISDFNQPQHF
cdr3_nt: TGTGCCATCAGTGATTTCAATCAGCCCCAGCATTTT

clone_size: many
j_call: TRBJ2-7
d_call: .
v_call: TRBV28
cdr3_aa: CASSFGQTYEQYF
cdr3_nt: TGTGCCAGCAGTTTCGGACAGACCTACGAGCAGTACTTC

clone_size: few
j_call: TRBJ1-1
d_call: .
v_call: TRBV5-1
cdr3_aa: CASSPQIPQQNTEAFF
cdr3_nt: TGCGCCAGCAGCCCTCAGATACCCCAACAGAACACTGAAGCTTTCTTT

clone_size: .
j_call: TRBJ2-7
d_call: .
v_call: TRBV12-3/TRBV12-4
cdr3_aa: CASSIFYQTGGLYEQYF
cdr3_nt: TGTGCCAGCAGTATCTTCTATCAGACAGGTGGGTTATACGAGCAGTACTTC

clone_size: .
j_call: TRBJ2-2
d_call: .
v_call: TRBV6-2/TRBV6-3
cdr3_aa: CASRRGAGSLTTNTGELFF
cdr3_nt: TGTGCCAGCAGGAGGGGGGCCGGCTCTCTGACCACCAACACCGGGGAGCTGTTTTTT

clone_size: many
j_call: TRBJ1-1
d_call: TRBD1
v_call: TRBV30
cdr3_aa: CAWNKGTGGRGTEAFF
cdr3_nt: TGTGCCTGGAATAAAGGGACAGGGGGCCGAGGGACTGAAGCTTTCTTT

clone_size: many
j_call: TRBJ2-7
d_call: .
v_call: TRBV27
cdr3_aa: CASSRVDSSYEQYF
cdr3_nt: TGTGCCAGCAGTCGAGTGGACAGCTCCTACGAGCAGTACTTC

clone_size: many
j_call: TRBJ2-5
d_call: TRBD1
v_call: TRBV27
cdr3_aa: CASSPYPTGGVETQYF
cdr3_nt: TGTGCCAGCAGTCCCTACCCTACAGGGGGCGTTGAGACCCAGTACTTC

clone_size: .
j_call: TRBJ1-4
d_call: .
v_call: TRBV18
cdr3_aa: CASHWVSEKLFF
cdr3_nt: TGTGCCAGCCACTGGGTGAGTGAGAAACTGTTTTTT

clone_size: few
j_call: TRBJ1-1
d_call: .
v_call: TRBV20-1
cdr3_aa: CSAAPITEMNTEAFF
cdr3_nt: TGCAGTGCCGCCCCAATAACAGAGATGAACACTGAAGCTTTCTTT

clone_size: few
j_call: TRBJ2-6
d_call: TRBD1
v_call: TRBV30
cdr3_aa: CAWSDYGQASSGANVLTF
cdr3_nt: TGTGCCTGGAGTGACTACGGACAGGCCTCCTCTGGGGCCAACGTCCTGACTTTC

clone_size: few
j_call: TRBJ2-5
d_call: TRBD2
v_call: TRBV12-3/TRBV12-4
cdr3_aa: CASSPGLAGGPGHETQYF
cdr3_nt: TGTGCCAGCAGCCCGGGACTAGCGGGAGGGCCGGGCCATGAGACCCAGTACTTC

clone_size: many
j_call: TRBJ2-5
d_call: .
v_call: TRBV18
cdr3_aa: CASLKHREAQETQYF
cdr3_nt: TGTGCCAGCCTCAAGCACAGGGAGGCACAAGAGACCCAGTACTTC

clone_size: .
j_call: TRBJ1-5
d_call: .
v_call: TRBV12-3/TRBV12-4
cdr3_aa: CASSDYTGNQPQHF
cdr3_nt: TGTGCCAGCAGCGATTATACCGGCAATCAGCCCCAGCATTTT

clone_size: .
j_call: TRBJ1-2
d_call: .
v_call: TRBV7-9
cdr3_aa: CASSFNGQSYGYTF
cdr3_nt: TGTGCCAGCAGCTTTAATGGACAGAGTTATGGCTACACCTTC

clone_size: many
j_call: TRBJ1-2
d_call: .
v_call: TRBV15
cdr3_aa: CATSRDSGATYGYTF
cdr3_nt: TGTGCCACCAGCAGAGACTCGGGGGCTACCTATGGCTACACCTTC